The source of this TCR beta chain is a study of OX40 agonist ivuxolimab in advanced cancers. Study at large: The patients received ivuxolimab by intravenous route every 2 weeks at 0.01 to 10 mg/kg. Findings of the study overall: Clonal expansion from baseline to week 6 occurred in both CD4+ and CD8+ T cells.

CDR1 and CDR2 (germline): SNHLY, FYNNEI. CDR3 size: 11 residues. V lost 8 bases to trimming and J lost 5 bases, with 7 bases between them. Collection of blood occurred at baseline, at cycle 4 day 1, and at cycle 7 day 1. To note about this clone: Its matching antigen is unknown.

Using immunoSEQ multiplex PCR, the repertoire was profiled, and TCRdb retains in-frame clones only, with some absent. The data show tens of thousands of clones, about 93% seen once. Material: CD4+ or CD8+ T cells sorted from blood, obtained in a trial of the OX40 agonist ivuxolimab. The receptor was derived from an adult with an advanced solid tumor such as melanoma, head and neck, liver or kidney cancer. V and J are TRBV2 and TRBJ2-4; D unclear. For the CDR3, the DNA is TGTGCCAGCGCACTACAAAACATTCAGTACTTC. Translating it yields CASALQNIQYF.